This is a list of T cell receptor beta chains from one sample in a study of Graves' ophthalmopathy and Graves' hyperthyroidism. TCRdb reprocessed the multiplex PCR reads with MiXCR, giving one entry per CDR3 protein. The sample lists under 350,000 distinct CDR3 sequences, roughly 16% seen once, with more than 9% in the top ten. Material: peripheral blood. These receptors were taken from an adult man with Graves' ophthalmopathy. The CDR3 runs from the conserved cysteine through the conserved F or W. A D gene is named only where the DNA matches it firmly. Some rows mark clone size as missing; the rest say once, few, many or name a class of expanded clone.

clone size,D gene,V gene,J gene,CDR3 protein,CDR3 DNA
many,TRBD2,TRBV27,TRBJ2-7,CASSLGGRGVEQYF,TGTGCCAGCAGCCTCGGGGGGAGAGGGGTCGAGCAGTACTTC
many,TRBD1,TRBV19,TRBJ1-1,CASRVGQANTEAFF,TGTGCCAGTAGGGTGGGACAGGCGAACACTGAAGCTTTCTTT
many,-,TRBV7-9,TRBJ2-7,CASSLAGRTSYEQYF,TGTGCCAGCAGCTTAGCCGGGCGGACGTCCTACGAGCAGTACTTC
many,TRBD1,TRBV19,TRBJ1-5,CASSRQGWGNQPQHF,TGTGCCAGTAGCAGACAGGGGTGGGGCAATCAGCCCCAGCATTTT
many,-,TRBV6-5,TRBJ1-5,CASRSPGYSNQPQHF,TGTGCCAGCCGAAGTCCTGGATATAGCAATCAGCCCCAGCATTTT
many,-,TRBV20-1,TRBJ1-2,CSARDPKGVPGYTF,TGCAGTGCTAGAGATCCTAAAGGGGTCCCGGGCTACACCTTC
many,-,TRBV7-2,TRBJ1-5,CASSLGQNQPQHF,TGTGCCAGCAGCTTAGGACAGAATCAGCCCCAGCATTTT
many,-,TRBV7-2,TRBJ1-1,CASSFSAGPNTEAFF,TGTGCCAGCAGCTTTTCCGCGGGACCGAACACTGAAGCTTTCTTT
many,-,TRBV10-3,TRBJ1-1,CAAGPLRDTEAFF,TGTGCCGCTGGACCCCTCAGGGATACTGAAGCTTTCTTT
-,-,TRBV6-5,TRBJ2-5,CASSYQPQGGGPQYF,TGTGCCAGCAGTTATCAGCCTCAGGGGGGAGGGCCCCAGTACTTC
many,TRBD1,TRBV6-2/TRBV6-3,TRBJ1-5,CASSYARTGTSNQPQHF,TGTGCCAGCAGTTATGCGAGGACAGGGACTAGCAATCAGCCCCAGCATTTT
many,-,TRBV27,TRBJ2-7,CASSSSLSVHEQYF,TGTGCCAGCAGTTCGTCGTTGAGCGTCCACGAGCAGTACTTC
many,-,TRBV4-2,TRBJ1-2,CASSQVRDYGYTF,TGTGCCAGCAGCCAAGTCAGAGACTATGGCTACACCTTC
many,TRBD1,TRBV11-2,TRBJ2-7,CASSLEGTGDFYEQYF,TGTGCCAGCAGCTTAGAAGGGACAGGGGATTTCTACGAGCAGTACTTC
many,-,TRBV7-2,TRBJ1-1,CASSLDGSNTEAFF,TGTGCCAGCAGCTTGGACGGATCGAACACTGAAGCTTTCTTT
many,-,TRBV11-2,TRBJ1-2,CASSPLGQLYGYTF,TGTGCCAGCAGCCCCCTGGGGCAGCTCTATGGCTACACCTTC
many,-,TRBV6-2/TRBV6-3,TRBJ1-5,CASSYSPRDQPQHF,TGTGCCAGCAGTTACTCACCCAGGGATCAGCCCCAGCATTTT
many,-,TRBV20-1,TRBJ2-5,CSARELAEISKETQYF,TGCAGTGCTAGGGAGTTAGCGGAGATATCAAAAGAGACCCAGTACTTC
many,-,TRBV4-1,TRBJ2-7,CASSQDFTYEQYF,TGCGCCAGCAGCCAAGATTTTACTTACGAGCAGTACTTC
many,-,TRBV15,TRBJ2-7,CATSRDRYEQYF,TGTGCCACCAGCAGAGACAGGTACGAGCAGTACTTC
-,-,TRBV7-2,TRBJ2-4,CASSLVGGQLAKNIQYF,TGTGCCAGCAGCTTAGTAGGCGGACAACTAGCCAAAAACATTCAGTACTTC